This entry concerns a single T cell receptor beta chain. The repertoire was sequenced with immunoSEQ multiplex PCR; TCRdb's copy has only in-frame clones and lacks some. The table records more than 110,000 clones, about nine tenths of them present only once. The sample originates from a study of T cell responses to AZD1222 COVID-19 vaccine. From germline, CDR1 is SNHLY and CDR2 FYNNEI. The CDR3 is made up of 16 amino acids. Trimming at V came to 5 bases and at J to 7 bases, leaving 7 bases not matched to a gene. Sample: peripheral blood, taken on day 0 of AZD1222 vaccination. This sequence originates from an adult in good health. The chain employs TRBV2 and TRBJ2-2; TRBD2 matches at 13 bases. CDR3 protein: CASSITSGRAYGELFF. The CDR3 nucleotides are TGTGCCAGCAGTATTACTAGCGGGAGGGCCTACGGGGAGCTGTTTTTT.